This note documents a single TCR beta chain sequence. Its antigen remains unidentified. The sample comes from a study of beta chain features in type 1 diabetes. Points from the study as a whole: Researchers could not determine here whether HLA type influences TCRB rearrangement. The naive, central memory and Treg TCRB repertoires of patients appeared to be more similar to one another than those of healthy donors. For Type 1 diabetes patients, all four CD4+ subsets carried TCRB CDR3s that were moderately but significantly shorter.

Reverse transcription of all isolated RNA meant that expressed TCRB transcripts were sequenced. This table comes from immunoSEQ multiplex PCR, and its TCRdb copy is limited to in-frame clones, with some not included. The sample holds 200,000 to 250,000 clones, around 10% seen once. V gave up 5 bases and J gave up 0 bases, with 19 bases separating them. The germline V gene encodes CDR1 SGHVS and CDR2 FQNEAQ. This CDR3 comprises 17 residues. This sequence was found in a woman between 18 and 30 years old in good health. The specimen sequenced was naive CD4+ T cells from blood. V usage is TRBV7-8 and J usage is TRBJ1-1; D is undetermined. CDR3 residues: CASSRSRIPVMNTEAFF. As DNA, the CDR3 is TGTGCCAGCAGCCGTAGTCGTATCCCTGTAATGAACACTGAAGCTTTCTTT.